These 30 T cell receptor beta chains came from one sample sequenced in a study of blood T cell repertoires in COVID-19. The table came from immunoSEQ multiplex PCR; TCRdb's copy has only in-frame clones and leaves some out. The sample yields roughly 150,000 clones, 78% seen once. The sample was PBMCs or T cells enriched from blood (not recorded which). The receptor set was obtained from a woman between 50 and 59 years old who had recovered from COVID-19.

This chain uses TRBV11-2 with TRBJ1-5; 8 nucleotides line up with TRBD1. Unmatched junction bases numbered 4, after V lost 4 bases and J lost 5 bases. The CDR3 spans 14 residues. CDR1 and CDR2 (germline): SGHAT, FQNNGV. CDR3 coding DNA: TGTGCCAGCAGCTCACAGGGGGGGGATCAGCCCCAGCATTTT. Its protein is CASSSQGGDQPQHF.

The rearrangement joins TRBV7-9 to TRBJ2-3; the match to TRBD2 covers 12 bases. The V and J ends lost 1 base and 2 bases, in that order; junction bases with no gene match: 4. This CDR3 spans 17 amino acids. Germline loops: CDR1 SEHNR, CDR2 FQNEAQ (reference sequence). CDR3 in DNA: TGTGCCAGCAGCTTAGGTACTAGCGGGGGGTCCACAGATACGCAGTATTTT. This sequence encodes CASSLGTSGGSTDTQYF. The full variable domain, completed using reference TRBV7-9 and TRBJ2-3, is DTGVSQNPRHKITKRGQNVTFRCDPISEHNRLYWYRQTLGQGPEFLTYFQNEAQLEKSRLLSDRFSAERPKGSFSTLEIQRTEQGDSAMYLCASSLGTSGGSTDTQYFGPGTRLTVL.

V usage is TRBV7-2 and J usage is TRBJ1-4; D gene unclear. V was clipped by 1 base and J by 8 bases, with 8 bases between them. CDR3 length equals 13 residues. In germline, CDR1 is SGHTA, CDR2 FQGNSA. CDR3 coding DNA: TGTGCCAGCAGCTTAGGGAGAGGCGAAAAACTGTTTTTT. This codes for CASSLGRGEKLFF.

This clone was counted a single time. The V and J genes are TRBV13 and TRBJ2-7; no clear D gene. Germline CDR1 and CDR2: PRHDT and FYEKMQ (reference sequence). This CDR3 spans 12 amino acids. V dropped 5 bases and J dropped 2 bases, with 7 bases sitting between them. The CDR3 loop is CASSASTYEQYF. As DNA, the CDR3 is TGTGCCAGCAGCGCTAGTACCTACGAGCAGTACTTC.

This chain connects TRBV27 to TRBJ1-3, with 9 bases that match TRBD1. CDR3 length: 15 amino acids. The V gene's germline CDR1 is MNHEY and CDR2 SMNVEV (reference sequence). V dropped 6 bases and J dropped 1; count of bases not matched to a gene: 4. CDR3 residues: CASSLGTGSGNTIYF. The DNA of the CDR3 is TGTGCCAGCAGCTTGGGGACAGGGTCTGGAAACACCATATATTTT.

V is TRBV6-2 or TRBV6-3 and J is TRBJ2-1; TRBD2 aligns across 12 bases. This CDR3 spans 17 amino acids. V trimming: 0 bases; J trimming: 8 bases; junction bases outside the gene matches: 8. CDR1 MNHEY and CDR2 SVGEGT come from the germline V gene. The CDR3 DNA follows: TGTGCCAGCAGTTACTCGATGGCGCTAGCGGGGGGGGATGAGCAGTTCTTC. This gives the protein CASSYSMALAGGDEQFF.

The chain has TRBV10-3 and TRBJ2-1; 8 bases are a match to TRBD1. The V segment lost 8 bases and the J segment 7 bases; nucleotides outside the gene matches: 7. The length of the CDR3 is 13 residues. From germline, CDR1 is ENHRY and CDR2 SYGVKD. The CDR3 DNA sequence: TGTGCCATCCTTCAGGGGGCCGGGAATGAGCAGTTCTTC. Its protein product is CAILQGAGNEQFF.

The chain carries TRBV14 and TRBJ2-7, with a possible D match to TRBD1 (6 bases). This CDR3 spans 13 amino acids. V gave up 3 bases and J gave up 6 bases, with 12 bases separating them. CDR1 SGHDN and CDR2 FVKESK come from the germline V gene. The CDR3 loop is CASSQGQGGEQYF. DNA of the CDR3: TGTGCCAGCAGCCAGGGACAAGGGGGCGAGCAGTACTTC.

This chain's CDR3 is CASKGAYTGELFF. The CDR3 DNA reads TGTGCCAGTAAAGGGGCCTACACCGGGGAGCTGTTTTTT. The rearrangement links TRBV19 to TRBJ2-2; maybe TRBD1 (5 bases). V lost 7 bases to trimming and J lost 3 bases, with 9 bases between them. CDR1 and CDR2 from the germline V gene are LNHDA and SQIVND (reference sequence). The CDR3 spans 13 residues.

The rearrangement uses TRBV3-1 (or the pseudogene TRBV3-2) and TRBJ1-5; a weak D match, TRBD1 (5 bases). The CDR3 is 13 amino acids. Germline lookup yields CDR1 LGHDT and CDR2 YNNKEL (reference sequence). V lost 3 bases, J lost 3 bases, and 6 bases lay in between. The CDR3 DNA is TGTGCCAGCAGCCAGGACACCAATCAGCCCCAGCATTTT. It codes for CASSQDTNQPQHF.

The chain combines TRBV2 with TRBJ1-5, with a weak D call TRBD1 (6 bases). The CDR3 is 13 amino acids. V lost 7 bases, J lost 3 bases, and 10 bases lay in between. CDR1 and CDR2 from the germline V gene are SNHLY and FYNNEI. CDR3 bases: TGTGCCAGCAAAGGACAGTACAATCAGCCCCAGCATTTT. Protein sequence: CASKGQYNQPQHF. The variable domain in full, with the rest retrieved from reference TRBV2 and TRBJ1-5, is EPEVTQTPSHQVTQMGQEVILRCVPISNHLYFYWYRQILGQKVEFLVSFYNNEISEKSEIFDDQFSVERPDGSNFTLKIRSTKLEDSAMYFCASKGQYNQPQHFGDGTRLSIL.

This clone was seen just once. The chain combines TRBV5-6 with TRBJ2-7, with 9 bases aligning to TRBD2. The germline V gene has CDR1 SGHDT and CDR2 YYEEEE. Germline trimming cut 3 bases from V and 0 bases from J; bases unmatched to any gene: 4. The CDR3 consists of 15 residues. The chain's CDR3 is CASSSLAGSSYEQYF. CDR3 bases: TGTGCCAGCAGCTCTCTAGCGGGGAGCTCCTACGAGCAGTACTTC.

The chain couples TRBV28 to TRBJ2-1; D is perhaps TRBD2 (6 bases). Germline V gene data show CDR1 as MDHEN and CDR2 as SYDVKM. The CDR3 sequence is 12 residues long. Trimming left V 5 bases short and J 7 bases short, with 9 bases between. The CDR3: CASSPGVNEQFF. CDR3 sequence (DNA): TGTGCCAGCAGTCCGGGGGTAAATGAGCAGTTCTTC. Combining the CDR3 with reference TRBV28 and TRBJ2-1 gives the whole variable domain DVKVTQSSRYLVKRTGEKVFLECVQDMDHENMFWYRQDPGLGLRLIYFSYDVKMKEKGDIPEGYSVSREKKERFSLILESASTNQTSMYLCASSPGVNEQFFGPGTRLTVL.

V and J are TRBV5-4 and TRBJ1-1; D gene uncertain. The length of the CDR3 is 15 residues. V was shortened by 9 bases and J by 0 bases, with 18 bases between the two germline ends. From germline, CDR1 is SGHNT and CDR2 YYREEE (reference sequence). CDR3 nucleotides: TGTGCCATCCCTGGGCGACCGGGAATGAACACTGAAGCTTTCTTT. The encoded protein is CAIPGRPGMNTEAFF.

V usage is TRBV6-5 and J usage is TRBJ2-2, with a weak D call TRBD1 (6 bases). This CDR3 is 16 amino acids long. Germline loops: CDR1 MNHEY, CDR2 SVGAGI. V shed 0 bases and J shed 4 bases, with 12 bases lying between them. This CDR3 reads CASSYSTGWSTGELFF. CDR3 bases: TGTGCCAGCAGTTACTCTACAGGGTGGAGCACCGGGGAGCTGTTTTTT.

The chain carries TRBV5-1 and TRBJ2-3; possible D gene TRBD2, 5 bases. The V end lost 4 bases, the J end lost 3 bases, and 9 bases lay between the germline ends. The CDR3 spans 13 residues. Germline V lookup: CDR1 SGHRS, CDR2 YFSETQ. The CDR3 region is CASSPGVTDTQYF. The CDR3 coding sequence is TGCGCCAGCAGCCCCGGGGTGACAGATACGCAGTATTTT.

The V gene is TRBV7-3, the J gene TRBJ2-5, with D maybe TRBD1 (6 bases). This CDR3 has 14 amino acids. Germline V gene sequence: CDR1 SGHTA, CDR2 FQGTGA. Trimming left V 5 bases short and J 4 bases short, with 14 bases between. CDR3 in amino acids: CASSQVGATETQYF. DNA of the CDR3: TGTGCCAGCAGCCAGGTGGGGGCCACAGAGACCCAGTACTTC.

The rearrangement links TRBV28 to TRBJ2-2; 7 positions agree with TRBD1. V was pared by 2 bases and J by 3 bases, with 12 bases of the junction left unmatched. CDR1 is MDHEN, CDR2 SYDVKM, per germline. There are 18 residues in the CDR3. CDR3 nucleotides: TGTGCCAGCAGTTTAGGGACAGAAGGGAGAGCTTACACCGGGGAGCTGTTTTTT. This sequence encodes CASSLGTEGRAYTGELFF. The whole variable domain, remainder taken from reference TRBV28 and TRBJ2-2, is DVKVTQSSRYLVKRTGEKVFLECVQDMDHENMFWYRQDPGLGLRLIYFSYDVKMKEKGDIPEGYSVSREKKERFSLILESASTNQTSMYLCASSLGTEGRAYTGELFFGEGSRLTVL.

CDR3 bases: TGTGCCAGCAGCTTATTTTCCTCGGCGGGCGGTTACAATGAGCAGTTCTTC. Translated: CASSLFSSAGGYNEQFF. The chain couples TRBV7-2 to TRBJ2-1; possibly TRBD2 for D (5 bases). The CDR3 has 17 residues. Trimming took 2 bases from V and 4 from J, leaving 18 bases between them. The germline gives CDR1 SGHTA, CDR2 FQGNSA. Using reference TRBV7-2 and TRBJ2-1 for the parts outside the CDR3, the full variable domain is GAGVSQSPSNKVTEKGKDVELRCDPISGHTALYWYRQSLGQGLEFLIYFQGNSAPDKSGLPSDRFSAERTGGSVSTLTIQRTQQEDSAVYLCASSLFSSAGGYNEQFFGPGTRLTVL.

J is TRBJ1-2 and V is TRBV9; no clear D gene. CDR1 is SGDLS and CDR2 is YYNGEE in the germline V gene. The germline V and J ends were trimmed by 0 bases and 2 bases, with 11 bases remaining between them. The CDR3 spans 15 residues. The CDR3 is CASSVETIGNYGYTF. CDR3 nucleotide sequence: TGTGCCAGCAGCGTAGAGACGATCGGGAACTATGGCTACACCTTC.

The V gene is TRBV5-1, the J gene TRBJ1-3, with a weak D call TRBD1 (6 bases). This CDR3 contains 15 residues. V lost 4 bases, J lost 3 bases, and 14 bases lay in between. The germline V gene encodes CDR1 SGHRS and CDR2 YFSETQ. CDR3 coding DNA: TGCGCCAGCAGCCCCACAGGGAAAAATGGAAACACCATATATTTT. This sequence encodes CASSPTGKNGNTIYF.

Only a few counts were recorded for this clone. The V gene is TRBV28, the J gene TRBJ1-5, with D possibly TRBD1 on 5 matching bases. The CDR3 consists of 15 residues. Germline V gene sequence: CDR1 MDHEN, CDR2 SYDVKM. The V end was cut by 8 bases, the J end by 0 bases, with 14 bases between. The CDR3 DNA is TGTGCCAGCGGGGGGACTGGTTATAGCAATCAGCCCCAGCATTTT. The encoded protein is CASGGTGYSNQPQHF. The full variable domain, its missing parts supplied by reference TRBV28 and TRBJ1-5, is DVKVTQSSRYLVKRTGEKVFLECVQDMDHENMFWYRQDPGLGLRLIYFSYDVKMKEKGDIPEGYSVSREKKERFSLILESASTNQTSMYLCASGGTGYSNQPQHFGDGTRLSIL.

V and J are TRBV15 and TRBJ2-6; D is ambiguous. The CDR3 is made up of 17 amino acids. Trimming removed 0 bases at V and 2 bases at J, with 11 bases between. Germline V CDR1 and CDR2: LNHNV, YYDKDF (reference sequence). CDR3 amino acids: CATSRDTLITGANVLTF. The CDR3 region has the DNA TGTGCCACCAGCAGAGATACCCTAATCACTGGGGCCAACGTCCTGACTTTC.

The chain links TRBV18 to TRBJ1-5; TRBD1 matches at 7 bases. V was pared by 3 bases and J by 3 bases, with 5 bases of the junction left unmatched. Germline-derived CDR1 and CDR2 are KGHSH and LQKENI. The CDR3 totals 15 residues. The CDR3 DNA follows: TGTGCCAGCTCACCGGCCGGGACAGCCAATCAGCCCCAGCATTTT. Its translation: CASSPAGTANQPQHF.

Only a few counts were recorded for this clone. The chain links TRBV18 to TRBJ2-7; a weak D match, TRBD1 (6 bases). V was cut by 2 bases and J by 2 bases, with 16 bases left in between. Germline CDR1 KGHSH, CDR2 LQKENI. The CDR3 length is 16 residues. CDR3 region: CASSPLTGPPAYEQYV. The CDR3 nucleotides read TGTGCCAGCTCACCATTAACAGGGCCACCCGCCTACGAGCAGTACGTC.

The chain couples TRBV15 to TRBJ1-5, with D hard to call. The CDR3 length is 17 residues. Germline CDR1 and CDR2: LNHNV and YYDKDF (reference sequence). Trimming shortened V by 1 base and J by 2 bases, and 15 bases separated the two germline ends. This CDR3 reads CATSRGVEGRGNQPQHF. CDR3 bases: TGTGCCACCAGCAGAGGTGTCGAGGGTCGCGGCAATCAGCCCCAGCATTTT.

The chain combines TRBV28 with TRBJ1-1; D might be TRBD1 (5 bases). Germline V CDR1 and CDR2: MDHEN, SYDVKM. There are 11 residues in the CDR3. Trimming pared 3 bases from V and 10 bases from J, leaving 9 bases between. DNA for the CDR3: TGTGCCAGCAGTTTGGCAGGGCGAGCTTTCTTT. This codes for CASSLAGRAFF.

In this sample, this clone turned up a few times. V gene TRBV30 combines with J gene TRBJ2-7; tentative D call: TRBD1 (6 bases). CDR3 size: 12 residues. Germline lookup yields CDR1 GTSNPN and CDR2 SVGIG (reference sequence). The germline V and J ends were trimmed by 8 bases and 0 bases, with 11 bases remaining between them. CDR3 DNA sequence: TGTGCCACTCGGGACAACTCCTACGAGCAGTACTTC. The encoded protein is CATRDNSYEQYF. The complete variable domain, with remaining parts taken from reference TRBV30 and TRBJ2-7, reads SQTIHQWPATLVQPVGSPLSLECTVEGTSNPNLYWYRQAAGRGLQLLFYSVGIGQISSEVPQNLSASRPQDRQFILSSKKLLLSDSGFYLCATRDNSYEQYFGPGTRLTVT.

J is TRBJ1-3 and V is TRBV28; no clear D. The CDR3 is 14 amino acids. Trimming stripped 5 bases from V and 0 bases from J, with 8 bases between. The germline V gene encodes CDR1 MDHEN and CDR2 SYDVKM. The CDR3 sequence is CASSPTVSGNTIYF. CDR3 DNA: TGTGCCAGCAGTCCCACGGTCTCTGGAAACACCATATATTTT.

This clone was seen a few times. This sequence joins TRBV2 and TRBJ2-3; 10 bases line up with TRBD1. CDR3 length: 15 amino acids. CDR1 SNHLY and CDR2 FYNNEI come from the germline V gene. J was trimmed by 2 bases and V by 7 bases; bases with no gene match: 6. The CDR3 nucleotides read TGTGCCAGCACTATGGACAGGGGGGCCACAGATACGCAGTATTTT. Translated, it gives CASTMDRGATDTQYF.